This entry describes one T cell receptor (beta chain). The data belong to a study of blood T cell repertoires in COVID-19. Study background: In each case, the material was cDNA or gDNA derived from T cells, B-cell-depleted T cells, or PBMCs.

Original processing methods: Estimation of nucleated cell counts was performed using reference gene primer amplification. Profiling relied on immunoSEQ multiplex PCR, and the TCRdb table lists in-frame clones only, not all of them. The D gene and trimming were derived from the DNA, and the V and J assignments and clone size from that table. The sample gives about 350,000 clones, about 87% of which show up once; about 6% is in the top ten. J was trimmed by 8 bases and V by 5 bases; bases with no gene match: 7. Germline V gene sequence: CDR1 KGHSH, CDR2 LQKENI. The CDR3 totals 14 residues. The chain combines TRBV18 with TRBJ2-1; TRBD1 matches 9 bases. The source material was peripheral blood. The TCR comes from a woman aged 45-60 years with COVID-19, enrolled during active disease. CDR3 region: CASSEQGARDEQFF. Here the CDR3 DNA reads TGTGCCAGCTCAGAACAGGGGGCGAGGGATGAGCAGTTCTTC.